The 8 T cell receptor beta chains reported below all come from one sample, sequenced in a study of shared clonotypes between healthy human individuals. Only in-frame clones appear in the TCRdb table, and some are missing; sequencing was by immunoSEQ multiplex PCR. The repertoire holds around 340,000 clones, with 73% as singletons. Source material: memory CD4+ T cells sorted from blood. Subset indicated: CD45RA-negative fraction. Receptor source: a young man in good health.

V is TRBV19 and J is TRBJ1-2; a possible D gene is TRBD1 (5 bases). Looked up from germline, CDR1 is LNHDA and CDR2 is SQIVND (reference sequence). The V end lost 1 base, the J end lost 6 bases, and 12 bases lay between the germline ends. This CDR3 is 14 amino acids long. The CDR3 DNA reads TGTGCCAGTAGTATAGTCACAGGTGTCGATGGCTACACCTTC. This sequence encodes CASSIVTGVDGYTF.

The V and J genes are TRBV5-1 and TRBJ2-4, with 8 bases lining up with TRBD1. This CDR3 has 17 amino acids. V was pared by 0 bases and J by 1 base, with 6 bases of the junction left unmatched. Germline lookup yields CDR1 SGHRS and CDR2 YFSETQ. The CDR3 here is CASSLGHRQGAKNIQYF. The CDR3 nucleotides read TGCGCCAGCAGCTTGGGGCATCGACAGGGGGCCAAAAACATTCAGTACTTC.

Only one count was recorded for this clone. The V and J genes are TRBV19 and TRBJ1-2, with D uncertain. The CDR3 is 14 residues long. Per germline, CDR1 LNHDA and CDR2 SQIVND (reference sequence). V lost 3 bases, J lost 4 bases, and 12 bases lay in between. CDR3 in amino acids: CASSIRGAAYGYTF. CDR3 nucleotides: TGTGCCAGTAGTATTCGGGGAGCGGCCTATGGCTACACCTTC.

The rearrangement joins TRBV5-1 to TRBJ2-7; D gene ambiguous. This CDR3 is built from 12 residues. V was clipped by 4 bases and J by 0 bases, with 5 bases between them. Germline CDR1 reads SGHRS; CDR2 reads YFSETQ. The CDR3 loop reads CASSHDSYEQYF. For the CDR3, the DNA is TGCGCCAGCAGCCATGACTCCTACGAGCAGTACTTC.

The V gene is TRBV10-3, the J gene TRBJ2-3; possibly TRBD2 for D (5 bases). This CDR3 region has 13 residues. Per the germline V gene, CDR1 is ENHRY and CDR2 is SYGVKD. V was pared by 4 bases and J by 4 bases, with 9 bases between. CDR3 amino acids: CAISGGDPDTQYF. The CDR3 DNA reads as TGTGCCATCAGTGGGGGAGACCCAGATACGCAGTATTTT.

V usage is TRBV6-6 and J usage is TRBJ1-2; D is ambiguous. V was clipped by 2 bases and J by 4 bases, with 8 bases between them. CDR3 length equals 13 residues. The germline V gene encodes CDR1 MNHNY and CDR2 SVGAGI (reference sequence). CDR3 residues: CASSYTEIYGYTF. In DNA, the CDR3 is TGTGCCAGCAGTTACACGGAAATCTATGGCTACACCTTC.

There are a few counts of this clone. The gene calls are TRBV5-5 and TRBJ1-2; D is ambiguous. Trimming removed 4 bases at V and 8 bases at J, with 12 bases between. This CDR3 comprises 12 residues. The germline CDR1 and CDR2 sequences are SGHKS and YYEKEE (reference sequence). DNA for the CDR3: TGTGCCAGCAGCAATCGACGAGGAGGCTACACCTTC. As protein: CASSNRRGGYTF. The full variable domain, in which reference TRBV5-5 and TRBJ1-2 provide the parts outside the CDR3, is DAGVTQSPTHLIKTRGQQVTLRCSPISGHKSVSWYQQVLGQGPQFIFQYYEKEERGRGNFPDRFSARQFPNYSSELNVNALLLGDSALYLCASSNRRGGYTFGSGTRLTVV.

This clone was counted a few times. The rearrangement joins TRBV5-4 to TRBJ1-1; 7 nucleotides agree with TRBD1. J was trimmed by 1 base and V by 2 bases; bases with no gene match: 8. The CDR3 sequence is 16 residues long. CDR1 SGHNT and CDR2 YYREEE come from the germline V gene (reference sequence). CDR3 coding DNA: TGTGCCAGCAGCTTCGGAGGGGGCGGAGCGAACACTGAAGCTTTCTTT. Translation gives CASSFGGGGANTEAFF. The complete variable domain, with remaining parts taken from reference TRBV5-4 and TRBJ1-1, reads ETGVTQSPTHLIKTRGQQVTLRCSSQSGHNTVSWYQQALGQGPQFIFQYYREEENGRGNFPPRFSGLQFPNYSSELNVNALELDDSALYLCASSFGGGGANTEAFFGQGTRLTVV.